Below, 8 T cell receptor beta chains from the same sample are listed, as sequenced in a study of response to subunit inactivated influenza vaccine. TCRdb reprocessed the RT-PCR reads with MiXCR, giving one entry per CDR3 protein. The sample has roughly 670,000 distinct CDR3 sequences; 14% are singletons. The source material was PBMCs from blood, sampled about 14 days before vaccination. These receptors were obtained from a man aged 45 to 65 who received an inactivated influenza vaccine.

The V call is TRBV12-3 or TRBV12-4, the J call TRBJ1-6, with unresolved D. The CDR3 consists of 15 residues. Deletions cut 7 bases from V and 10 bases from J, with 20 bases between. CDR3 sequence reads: CASTGVIGSRSPLHF. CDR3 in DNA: TGTGCCAGCACCGGCGTTATAGGTAGTCGGTCACCCCTCCACTTT.

The CDR3: CASSLEDRSRPLHF. Here the CDR3 DNA reads TGTGCCAGCTCACTCGAGGACAGGTCGCGGCCCCTCCACTTT. This chain links TRBV18 with TRBJ1-6; 7 bases are shared with TRBD1. J gave up 13 bases and V 4 bases, and 10 bases lay outside the gene matches. CDR1 and CDR2 from the germline V gene are KGHSH and LQKENI. CDR3 length: 14 residues.

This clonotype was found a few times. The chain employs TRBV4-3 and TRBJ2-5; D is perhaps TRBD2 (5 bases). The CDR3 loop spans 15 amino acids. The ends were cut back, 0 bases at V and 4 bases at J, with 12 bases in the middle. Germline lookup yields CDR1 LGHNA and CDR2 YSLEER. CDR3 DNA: TGCGCCAGCAGCCAAGACTCCGGGATCCGAGAGACCCAGTACTTC. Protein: CASSQDSGIRETQYF.

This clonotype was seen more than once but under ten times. The CDR3 here is CASSYYRLASSYEQYF. The CDR3 nucleotides read TGTGCCAGCAGTTACTATCGACTTGCGAGCTCCTACGAGCAGTACTTC. This chain connects TRBV6-5 to TRBJ2-7; D not resolved. The CDR3 covers 16 residues. CDR1 and CDR2 (germline): MNHEY, SVGAGI. Trimming pared 1 base from V and 0 bases from J, leaving 13 bases between.

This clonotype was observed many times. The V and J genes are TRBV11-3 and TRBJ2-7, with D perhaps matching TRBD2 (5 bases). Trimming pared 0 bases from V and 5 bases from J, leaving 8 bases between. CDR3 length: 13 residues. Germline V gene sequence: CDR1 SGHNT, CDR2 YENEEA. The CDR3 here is CASSLDARDEQYF. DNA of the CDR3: TGTGCCAGCAGCTTAGATGCGCGGGACGAGCAGTACTTC. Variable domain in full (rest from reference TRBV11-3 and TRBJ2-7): EAGVVQSPRYKIIEKKQPVAFWCNPISGHNTLYWYLQNLGQGPELLIRYENEEAVDDSQLPKDRFSAERLKGVDSTLKIQPAELGDSAVYLCASSLDARDEQYFGPGTRLTVT.

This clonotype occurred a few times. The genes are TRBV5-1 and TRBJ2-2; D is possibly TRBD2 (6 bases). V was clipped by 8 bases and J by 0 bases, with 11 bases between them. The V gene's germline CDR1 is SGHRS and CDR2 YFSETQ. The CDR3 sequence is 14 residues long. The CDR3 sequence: CASMTSSNTGELFF. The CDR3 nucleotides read TGCGCCAGTATGACTAGTTCGAACACCGGGGAGCTGTTTTTT.

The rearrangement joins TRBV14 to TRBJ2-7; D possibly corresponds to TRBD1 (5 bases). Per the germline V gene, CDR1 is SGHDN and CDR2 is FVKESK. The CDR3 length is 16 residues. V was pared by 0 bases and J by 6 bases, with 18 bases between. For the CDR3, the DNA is TGTGCCAGCAGCCAAGATCGGATGTCAGGGATAATCGAGCAGTACTTC. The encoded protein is CASSQDRMSGIIEQYF.

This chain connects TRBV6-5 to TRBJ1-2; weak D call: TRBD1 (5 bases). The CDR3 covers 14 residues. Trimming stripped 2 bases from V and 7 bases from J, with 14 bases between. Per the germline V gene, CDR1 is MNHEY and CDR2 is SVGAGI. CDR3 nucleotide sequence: TGTGCCAGCAGTTACGGGAGGGGTTCCGGTGGCTACACCTTC. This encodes CASSYGRGSGGYTF.